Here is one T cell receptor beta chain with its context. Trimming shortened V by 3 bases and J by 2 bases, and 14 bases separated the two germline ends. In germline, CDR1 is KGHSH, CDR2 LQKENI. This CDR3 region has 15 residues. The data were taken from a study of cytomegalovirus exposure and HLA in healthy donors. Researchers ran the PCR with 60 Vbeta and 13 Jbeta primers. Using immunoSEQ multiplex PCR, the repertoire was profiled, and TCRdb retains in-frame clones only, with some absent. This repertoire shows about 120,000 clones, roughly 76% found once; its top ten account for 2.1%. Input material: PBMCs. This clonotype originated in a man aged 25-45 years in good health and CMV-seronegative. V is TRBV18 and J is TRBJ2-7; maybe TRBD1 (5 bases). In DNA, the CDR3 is TGTGCCAGCTCACCTTCCCCGGACATAGCCTACGAGCAGTACTTC. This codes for CASSPSPDIAYEQYF.